The sequence of this TCR beta chain was determined in a study of T cell responses to AZD1222 COVID-19 vaccine. Generated by immunoSEQ multiplex PCR, the TCRdb table keeps only in-frame clones and is missing some. The sample shows roughly 81,000 clones, 88% of them seen only once. A note on this clone: The antigen remains unidentified.

The CDR3 has 15 residues. From germline, CDR1 is MNHEY and CDR2 SMNVEV (reference sequence). V shed 6 bases, J shed 9 bases, and the junction held 7 bases outside the gene matches. Points from the study as a whole: Donors in the cohort were predominantly white British and more often female, and clonal diversity was possibly underestimated. Across spike, vaccine-associated CD4 TCRs were found, dominant at 160-218 and 743-854. All repertoire sampling was performed exclusively after the peak T cell response. Baseline seropositives among AZD1222 recipients totaled only six or seven.

The gene calls are TRBV27 and TRBJ2-1; TRBD2 matches 14 bases. Sequenced here: peripheral blood, sampled on day 0 of AZD1222 vaccination. The receptor was isolated from an adult in good health. CDR3 coding DNA: TGTGCCAGCAGGTCCGGGACTAGCGGGAGAGGTGAGCAGTTCTTC. Translated, it gives CASRSGTSGRGEQFF.